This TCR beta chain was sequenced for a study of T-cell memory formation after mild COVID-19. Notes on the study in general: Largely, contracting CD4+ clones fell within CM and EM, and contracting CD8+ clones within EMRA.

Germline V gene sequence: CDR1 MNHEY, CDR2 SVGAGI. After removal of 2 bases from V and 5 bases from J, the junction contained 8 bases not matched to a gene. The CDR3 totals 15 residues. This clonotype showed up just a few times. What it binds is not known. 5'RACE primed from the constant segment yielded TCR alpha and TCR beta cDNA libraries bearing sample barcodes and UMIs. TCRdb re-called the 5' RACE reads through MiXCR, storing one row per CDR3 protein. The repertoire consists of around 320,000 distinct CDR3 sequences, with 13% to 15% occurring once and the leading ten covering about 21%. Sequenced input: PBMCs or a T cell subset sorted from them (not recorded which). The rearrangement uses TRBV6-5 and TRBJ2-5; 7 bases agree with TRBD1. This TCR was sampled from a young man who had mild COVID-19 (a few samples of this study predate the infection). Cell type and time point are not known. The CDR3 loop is CASSYLGTAGETQYF. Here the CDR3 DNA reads TGTGCCAGCAGTTACCTAGGGACAGCTGGGGAGACCCAGTACTTC.